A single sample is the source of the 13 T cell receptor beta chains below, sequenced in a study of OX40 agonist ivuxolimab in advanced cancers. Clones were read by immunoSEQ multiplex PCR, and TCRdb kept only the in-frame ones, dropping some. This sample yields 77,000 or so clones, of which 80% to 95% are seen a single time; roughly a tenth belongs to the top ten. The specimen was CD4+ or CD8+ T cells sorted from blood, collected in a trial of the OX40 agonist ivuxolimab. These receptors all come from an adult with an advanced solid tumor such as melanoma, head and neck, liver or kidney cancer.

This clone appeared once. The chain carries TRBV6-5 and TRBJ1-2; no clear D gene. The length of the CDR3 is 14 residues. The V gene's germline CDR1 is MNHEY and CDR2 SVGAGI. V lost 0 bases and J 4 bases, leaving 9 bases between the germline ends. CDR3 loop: CASSYSEGIYGYTF. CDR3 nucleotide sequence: TGTGCCAGCAGTTACTCGGAAGGGATCTATGGCTACACCTTC.

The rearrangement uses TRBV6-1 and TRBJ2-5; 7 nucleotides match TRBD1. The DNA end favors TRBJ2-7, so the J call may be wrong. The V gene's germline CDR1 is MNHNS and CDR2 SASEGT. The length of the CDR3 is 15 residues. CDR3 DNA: TGTGCCAGCTATTATCGACAGGGCGTTTTCTACGAGCAGTACTTC. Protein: CASYYRQGVFYEQYF.

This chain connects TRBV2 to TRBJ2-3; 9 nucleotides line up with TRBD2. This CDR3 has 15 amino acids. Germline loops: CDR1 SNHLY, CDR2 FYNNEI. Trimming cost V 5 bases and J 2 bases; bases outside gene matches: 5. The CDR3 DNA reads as TGTGCCAGCAGTTATCTAGCGGGGTACACAGATACGCAGTATTTT. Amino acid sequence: CASSYLAGYTDTQYF.

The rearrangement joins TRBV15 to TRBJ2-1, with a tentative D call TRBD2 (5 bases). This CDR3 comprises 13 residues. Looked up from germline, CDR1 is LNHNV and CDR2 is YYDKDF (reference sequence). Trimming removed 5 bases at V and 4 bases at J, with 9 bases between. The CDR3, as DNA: TGTGCCACCAGCGTGCCGGGATACAATGAGCAGTTCTTC. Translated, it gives CATSVPGYNEQFF.

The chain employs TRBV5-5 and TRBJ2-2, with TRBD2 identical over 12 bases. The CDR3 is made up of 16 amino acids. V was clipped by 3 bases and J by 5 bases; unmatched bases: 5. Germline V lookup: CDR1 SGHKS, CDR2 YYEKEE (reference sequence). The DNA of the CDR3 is TGTGCCAGCAGCTGGACTAGCGGGGTCTTAACCGGGGAGCTGTTTTTT. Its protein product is CASSWTSGVLTGELFF.

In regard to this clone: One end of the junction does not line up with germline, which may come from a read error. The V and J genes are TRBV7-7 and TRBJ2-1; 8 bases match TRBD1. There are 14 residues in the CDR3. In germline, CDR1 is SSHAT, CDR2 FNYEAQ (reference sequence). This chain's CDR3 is CASSLTGGYNEQFF. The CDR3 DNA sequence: TGTGCTAGCAGCTTAACAGGGGGCTACAATGAGCAGTTCTTC.

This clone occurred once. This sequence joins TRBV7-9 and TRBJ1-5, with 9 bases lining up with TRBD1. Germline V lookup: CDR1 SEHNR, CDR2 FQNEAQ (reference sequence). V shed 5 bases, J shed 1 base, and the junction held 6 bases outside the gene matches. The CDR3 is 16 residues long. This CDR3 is CASSTTTGGSNQPQHF. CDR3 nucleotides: TGTGCCAGCAGCACGACTACAGGGGGCAGCAATCAGCCCCAGCATTTT.

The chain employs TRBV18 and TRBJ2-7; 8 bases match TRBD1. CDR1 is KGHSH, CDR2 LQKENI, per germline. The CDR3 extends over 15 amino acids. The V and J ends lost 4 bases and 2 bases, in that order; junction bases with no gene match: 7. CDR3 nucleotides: TGTGCCAGCTCACAAACCGGGACAGGCCCCTACGAGCAGTACTTC. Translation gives CASSQTGTGPYEQYF.

CDR3 nucleotide sequence: TGCGCCAGCAGCCACCTATCAGGTTTAAACACCATATATTTT. It codes for CASSHLSGLNTIYF. The rearrangement uses TRBV4-1 and TRBJ1-3; no clear D gene. V was pared by 3 bases and J by 6 bases, with 12 bases between. The V gene's germline CDR1 is MGHRA and CDR2 YSYEKL. The CDR3 contains 14 residues.

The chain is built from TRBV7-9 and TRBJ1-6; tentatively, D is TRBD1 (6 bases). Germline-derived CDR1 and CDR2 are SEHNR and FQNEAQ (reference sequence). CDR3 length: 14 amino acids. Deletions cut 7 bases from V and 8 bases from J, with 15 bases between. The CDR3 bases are TGTGCCAGCACCCCACCGGGGGCAGATTCACCCCTCCACTTT. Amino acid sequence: CASTPPGADSPLHF.

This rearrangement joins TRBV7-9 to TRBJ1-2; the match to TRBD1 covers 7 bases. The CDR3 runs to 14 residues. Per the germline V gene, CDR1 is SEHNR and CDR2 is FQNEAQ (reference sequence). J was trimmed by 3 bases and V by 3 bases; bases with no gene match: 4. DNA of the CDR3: TGTGCCAGCAGCTTTCCGGGACAGCACTATGGCTACACCTTC. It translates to CASSFPGQHYGYTF.

This chain's CDR3 is CASSFGGGYTF. CDR3 DNA: TGTGCCAGCAGTTTTGGAGGCGGCTACACCTTC. V gene TRBV27 combines with J gene TRBJ1-2; D remains ambiguous. This CDR3 is 11 amino acids long. Germline CDR1 is MNHEY and CDR2 is SMNVEV (reference sequence). V was trimmed by 3 bases and J by 8 bases, leaving 7 bases between them.

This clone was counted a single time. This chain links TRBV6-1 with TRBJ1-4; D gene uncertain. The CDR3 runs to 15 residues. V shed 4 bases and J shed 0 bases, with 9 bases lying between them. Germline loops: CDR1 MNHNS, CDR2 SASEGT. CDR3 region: CASSGYTATNEKLFF. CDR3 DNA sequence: TGTGCCAGCAGTGGATACACGGCAACTAATGAAAAACTGTTTTTT.